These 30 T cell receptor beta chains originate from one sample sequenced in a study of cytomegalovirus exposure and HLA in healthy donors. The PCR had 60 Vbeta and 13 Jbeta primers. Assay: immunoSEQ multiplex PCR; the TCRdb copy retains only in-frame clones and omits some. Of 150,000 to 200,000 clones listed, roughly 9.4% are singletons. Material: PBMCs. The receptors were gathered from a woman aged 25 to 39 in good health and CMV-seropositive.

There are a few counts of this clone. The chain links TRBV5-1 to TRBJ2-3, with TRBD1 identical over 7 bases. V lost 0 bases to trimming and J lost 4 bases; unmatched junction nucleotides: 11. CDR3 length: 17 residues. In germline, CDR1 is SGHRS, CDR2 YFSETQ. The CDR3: CASSLAVWWQGADTQYF. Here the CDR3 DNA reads TGCGCCAGCAGCTTGGCCGTATGGTGGCAGGGGGCAGATACGCAGTATTTT.

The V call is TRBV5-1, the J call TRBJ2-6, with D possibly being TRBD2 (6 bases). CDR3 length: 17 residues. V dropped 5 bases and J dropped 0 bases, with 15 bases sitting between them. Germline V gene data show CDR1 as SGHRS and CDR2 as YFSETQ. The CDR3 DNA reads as TGCGCCAGCAGGAAGGAGGCGGGACTCTCTGGGGCCAACGTCCTGACTTTC. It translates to CASRKEAGLSGANVLTF. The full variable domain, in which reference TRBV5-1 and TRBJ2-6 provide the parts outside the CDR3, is KAGVTQTPRYLIKTRGQQVTLSCSPISGHRSVSWYQQTPGQGLQFLFEYFSETQRNKGNFPGRFSGRQFSNSRSEMNVSTLELGDSALYLCASRKEAGLSGANVLTFGAGSRLTVL.

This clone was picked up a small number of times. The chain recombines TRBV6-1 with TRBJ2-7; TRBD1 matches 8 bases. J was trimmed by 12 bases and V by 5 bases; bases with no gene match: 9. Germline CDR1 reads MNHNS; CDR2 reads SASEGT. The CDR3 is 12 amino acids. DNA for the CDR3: TGTGCCAGCAGTTTTGACAGGGGTGGTCGGTACTTC. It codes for CASSFDRGGRYF.

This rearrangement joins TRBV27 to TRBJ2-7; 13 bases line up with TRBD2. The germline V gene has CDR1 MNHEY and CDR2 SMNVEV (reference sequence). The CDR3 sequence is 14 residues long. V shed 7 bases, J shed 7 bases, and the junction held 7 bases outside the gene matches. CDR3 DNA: TGTGCCAGCACTTGGACTAGCGGGAGCTGGGAGCAGTACTTC. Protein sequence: CASTWTSGSWEQYF.

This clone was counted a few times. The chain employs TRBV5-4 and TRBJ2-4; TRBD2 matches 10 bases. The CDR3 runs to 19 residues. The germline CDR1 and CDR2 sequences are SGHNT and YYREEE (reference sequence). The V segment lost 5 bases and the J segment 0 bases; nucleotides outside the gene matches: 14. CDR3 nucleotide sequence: TGTGCCAGCAGATACACGCTAGCGGGAGAGGGGGTAGCCAAAAACATTCAGTACTTC. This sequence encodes CASRYTLAGEGVAKNIQYF.

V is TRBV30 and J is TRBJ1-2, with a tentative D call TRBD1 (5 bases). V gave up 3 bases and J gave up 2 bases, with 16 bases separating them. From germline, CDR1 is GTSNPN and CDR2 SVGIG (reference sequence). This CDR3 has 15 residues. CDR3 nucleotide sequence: TGTGCCTGGAGGGCGAGCAGGGCTGGAAACTATGGCTACACCTTC. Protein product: CAWRASRAGNYGYTF.

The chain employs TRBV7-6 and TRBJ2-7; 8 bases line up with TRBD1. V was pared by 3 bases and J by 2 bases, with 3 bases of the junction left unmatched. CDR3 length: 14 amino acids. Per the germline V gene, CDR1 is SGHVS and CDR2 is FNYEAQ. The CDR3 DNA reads TGTGCCAGCAGCTTGGACAGGGATCCCTACGAGCAGTACTTC. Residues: CASSLDRDPYEQYF.

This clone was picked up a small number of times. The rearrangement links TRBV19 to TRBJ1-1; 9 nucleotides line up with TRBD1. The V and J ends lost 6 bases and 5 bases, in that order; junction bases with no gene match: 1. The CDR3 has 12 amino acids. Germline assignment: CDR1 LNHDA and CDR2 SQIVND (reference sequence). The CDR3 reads CASRTGGTEAFF. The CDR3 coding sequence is TGTGCCAGTAGGACAGGGGGGACTGAAGCTTTCTTT. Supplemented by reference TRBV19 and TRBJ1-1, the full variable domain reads DGGITQSPKYLFRKEGQNVTLSCEQNLNHDAMYWYRQDPGQGLRLIYYSQIVNDFQKGDIAEGYSVSREKKESFPLTVTSAQKNPTAFYLCASRTGGTEAFFGQGTRLTVV.

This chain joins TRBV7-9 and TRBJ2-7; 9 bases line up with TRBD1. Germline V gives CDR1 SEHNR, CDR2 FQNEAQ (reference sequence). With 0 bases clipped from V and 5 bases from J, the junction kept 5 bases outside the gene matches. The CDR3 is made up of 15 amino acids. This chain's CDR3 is CASSLAGQGGDEQYF. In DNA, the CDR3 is TGTGCCAGCAGCTTAGCGGGACAGGGTGGCGACGAGCAGTACTTC.

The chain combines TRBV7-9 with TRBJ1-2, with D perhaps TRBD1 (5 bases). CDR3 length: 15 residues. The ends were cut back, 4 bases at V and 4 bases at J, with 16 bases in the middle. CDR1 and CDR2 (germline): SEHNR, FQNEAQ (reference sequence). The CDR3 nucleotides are TGTGCCAGCAGCTCCCAGGGTGTTTTCGGCTATGGCTACACCTTC. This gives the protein CASSSQGVFGYGYTF.

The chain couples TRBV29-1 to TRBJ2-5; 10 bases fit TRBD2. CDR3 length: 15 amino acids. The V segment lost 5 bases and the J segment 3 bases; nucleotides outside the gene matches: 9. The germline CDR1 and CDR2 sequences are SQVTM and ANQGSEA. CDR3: CSVLRAGGPEETQYF. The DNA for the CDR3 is TGCAGCGTTCTACGAGCGGGAGGGCCGGAAGAGACCCAGTACTTC.

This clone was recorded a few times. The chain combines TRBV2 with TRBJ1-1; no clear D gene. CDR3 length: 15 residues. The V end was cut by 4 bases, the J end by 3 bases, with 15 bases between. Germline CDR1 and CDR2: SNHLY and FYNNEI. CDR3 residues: CASSARDLSDTEAFF. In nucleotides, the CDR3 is TGTGCCAGCAGTGCGAGGGATTTATCGGACACTGAAGCTTTCTTT.

The CDR3 DNA reads TGTGCCAGCAGTGAAACAGGGCGGGATGAAAAACTGTTTTTT. Its translation: CASSETGRDEKLFF. V is TRBV6-1 and J is TRBJ1-4; a possible D gene is TRBD1 (6 bases). The CDR3 is 14 amino acids. Germline V gene lookup returns CDR1 MNHNS and CDR2 SASEGT. V was shortened by 2 bases and J by 6 bases, with 10 bases between the two germline ends.

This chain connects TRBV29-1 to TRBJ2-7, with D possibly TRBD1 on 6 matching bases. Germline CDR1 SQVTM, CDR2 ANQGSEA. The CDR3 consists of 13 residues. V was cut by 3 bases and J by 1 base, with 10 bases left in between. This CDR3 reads CSVDLQGSYEQYF. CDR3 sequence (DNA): TGCAGCGTTGATTTACAGGGATCCTACGAGCAGTACTTC.

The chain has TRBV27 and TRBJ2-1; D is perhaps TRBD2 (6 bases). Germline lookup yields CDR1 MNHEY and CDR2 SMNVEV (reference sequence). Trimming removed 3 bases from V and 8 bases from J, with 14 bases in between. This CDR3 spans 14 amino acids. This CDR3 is CASSLYLGGDEQFF. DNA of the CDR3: TGTGCCAGCAGTTTGTACCTGGGAGGAGATGAGCAGTTCTTC.

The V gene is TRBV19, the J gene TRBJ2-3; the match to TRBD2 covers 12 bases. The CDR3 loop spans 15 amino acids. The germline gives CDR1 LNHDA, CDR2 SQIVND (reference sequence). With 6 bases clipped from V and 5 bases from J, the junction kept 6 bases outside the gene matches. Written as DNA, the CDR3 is TGTGCCAGTAGGACCACTAGCGGGAGGAAAGATACGCAGTATTTT. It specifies CASRTTSGRKDTQYF.

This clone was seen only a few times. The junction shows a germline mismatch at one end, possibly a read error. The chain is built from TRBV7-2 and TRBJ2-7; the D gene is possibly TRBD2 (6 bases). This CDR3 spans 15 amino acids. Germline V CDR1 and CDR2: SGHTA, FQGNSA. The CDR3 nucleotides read TGTGCCAGCAGCCTAGCTTTCCACGGGGGCTACGAGCAGTACTTC. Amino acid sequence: CASSLAFHGGYEQYF.

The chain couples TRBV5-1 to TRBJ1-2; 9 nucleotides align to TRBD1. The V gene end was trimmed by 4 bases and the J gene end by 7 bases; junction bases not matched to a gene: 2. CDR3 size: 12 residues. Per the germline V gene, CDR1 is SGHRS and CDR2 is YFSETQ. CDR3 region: CASSPDRGGYTF. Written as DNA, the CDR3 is TGCGCCAGCAGCCCGGACAGGGGTGGCTACACCTTC.

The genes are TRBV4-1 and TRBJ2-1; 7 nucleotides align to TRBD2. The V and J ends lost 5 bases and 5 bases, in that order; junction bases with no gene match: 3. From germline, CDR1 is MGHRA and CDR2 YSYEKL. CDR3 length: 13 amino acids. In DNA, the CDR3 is TGCGCCAGCAGCTTCCGGGGGGACAATGAGCAGTTCTTC. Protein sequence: CASSFRGDNEQFF.

The CDR3 loop is CASSAVGLAGVETQYF. The CDR3 bases are TGTGCCAGCAGCGCGGTGGGACTAGCGGGAGTAGAGACCCAGTACTTC. The rearrangement links TRBV9 to TRBJ2-5, with 14 bases matching TRBD2. The CDR3 totals 16 residues. The V gene end was trimmed by 3 bases and the J gene end by 4 bases; junction bases not matched to a gene: 5. From germline, CDR1 is SGDLS and CDR2 YYNGEE.

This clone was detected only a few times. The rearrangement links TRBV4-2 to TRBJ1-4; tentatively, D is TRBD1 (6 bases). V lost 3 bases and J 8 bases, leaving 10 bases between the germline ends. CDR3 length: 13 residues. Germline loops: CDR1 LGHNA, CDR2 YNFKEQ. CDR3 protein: CASSQGAGEKLFF. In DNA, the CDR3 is TGTGCCAGCAGCCAGGGGGCAGGGGAAAAACTGTTTTTT.

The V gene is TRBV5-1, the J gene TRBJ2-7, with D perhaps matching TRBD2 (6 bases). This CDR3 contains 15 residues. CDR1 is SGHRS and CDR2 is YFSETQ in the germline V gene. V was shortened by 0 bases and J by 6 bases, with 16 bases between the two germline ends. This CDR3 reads CASSLAAGRLGEQYF. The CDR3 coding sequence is TGCGCCAGCAGCTTGGCCGCGGGGAGGTTGGGCGAGCAGTACTTC.

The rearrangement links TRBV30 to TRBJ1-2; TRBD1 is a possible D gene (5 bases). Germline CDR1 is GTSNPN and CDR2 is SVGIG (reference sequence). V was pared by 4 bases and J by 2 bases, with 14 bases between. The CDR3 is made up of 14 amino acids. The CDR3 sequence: CAWTPDSLNYGYTF. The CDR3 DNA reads TGTGCCTGGACCCCTGACAGCTTGAACTATGGCTACACCTTC.

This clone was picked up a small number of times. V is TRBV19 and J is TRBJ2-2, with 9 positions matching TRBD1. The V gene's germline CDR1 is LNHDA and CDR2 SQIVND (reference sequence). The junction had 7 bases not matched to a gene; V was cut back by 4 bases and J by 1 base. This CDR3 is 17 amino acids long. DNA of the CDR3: TGTGCCAGTAGTAAGGGGTTGGGACAGGGGAACACCGGGGAGCTGTTTTTT. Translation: CASSKGLGQGNTGELFF.

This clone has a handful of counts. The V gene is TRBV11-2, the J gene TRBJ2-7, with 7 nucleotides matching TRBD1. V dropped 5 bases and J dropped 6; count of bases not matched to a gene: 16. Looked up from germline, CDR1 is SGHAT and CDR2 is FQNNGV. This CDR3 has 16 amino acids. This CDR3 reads CASSPSIRQGRSEQYF. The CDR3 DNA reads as TGTGCCAGCAGCCCTTCGATAAGACAGGGCAGGAGCGAGCAGTACTTC. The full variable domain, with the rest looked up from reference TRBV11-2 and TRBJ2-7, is EAGVAQSPRYKIIEKRQSVAFWCNPISGHATLYWYQQILGQGPKLLIQFQNNGVVDDSQLPKDRFSAERLKGVDSTLKIQPAKLEDSAVYLCASSPSIRQGRSEQYFGPGTRLTVT.

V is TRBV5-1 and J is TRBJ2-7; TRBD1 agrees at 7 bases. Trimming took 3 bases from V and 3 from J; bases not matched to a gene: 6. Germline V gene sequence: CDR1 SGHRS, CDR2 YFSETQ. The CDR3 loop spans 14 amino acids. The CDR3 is CASSSGGLFYEQYF. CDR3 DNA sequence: TGCGCCAGCAGCTCAGGGGGTCTCTTCTACGAGCAGTACTTC.

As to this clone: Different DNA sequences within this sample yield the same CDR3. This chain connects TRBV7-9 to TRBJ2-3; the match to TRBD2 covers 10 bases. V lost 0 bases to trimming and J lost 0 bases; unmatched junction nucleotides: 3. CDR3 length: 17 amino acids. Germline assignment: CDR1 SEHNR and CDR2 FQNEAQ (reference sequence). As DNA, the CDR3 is TGTGCCAGCAGCTTAGCCCGGACTAGCGGAAGCACAGATACGCAGTATTTT. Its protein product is CASSLARTSGSTDTQYF.

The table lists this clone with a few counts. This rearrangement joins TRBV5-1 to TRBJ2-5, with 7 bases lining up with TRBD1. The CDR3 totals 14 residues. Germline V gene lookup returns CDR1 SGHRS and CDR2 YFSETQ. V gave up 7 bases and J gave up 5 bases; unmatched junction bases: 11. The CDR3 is CASYLWDRGETQYF. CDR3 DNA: TGCGCCAGCTACTTATGGGACAGAGGGGAGACCCAGTACTTC.

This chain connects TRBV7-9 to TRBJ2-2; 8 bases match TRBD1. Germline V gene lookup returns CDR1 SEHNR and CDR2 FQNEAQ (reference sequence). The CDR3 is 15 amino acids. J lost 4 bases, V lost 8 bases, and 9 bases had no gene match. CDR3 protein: CASGLEGQATGELFF. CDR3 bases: TGTGCCAGCGGTCTTGAGGGACAGGCCACCGGGGAGCTGTTTTTT.

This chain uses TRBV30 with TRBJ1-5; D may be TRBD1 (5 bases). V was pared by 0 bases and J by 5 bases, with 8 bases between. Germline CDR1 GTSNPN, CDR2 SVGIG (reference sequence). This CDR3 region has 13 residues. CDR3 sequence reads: CAWSVGGYQPQHF. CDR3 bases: TGTGCCTGGAGTGTGGGGGGATATCAGCCCCAGCATTTT.